This is a list of T cell receptor beta chains from one sample in a study of cytomegalovirus exposure and HLA in healthy donors. Produced via immunoSEQ multiplex PCR; TCRdb's table is partial and in-frame only. The repertoire consists of some 200,000 clones, with under 70% occurring once and the leading ten covering less than 3%. Sample: PBMCs. These receptors came from a man in his forties in good health and CMV-seropositive. The CDR3 runs from the conserved cysteine through the conserved F or W. A D gene is named only where the DNA matches it firmly. Some rows mark clone size as missing; the rest say once, few, many or name a class of expanded clone.

D | J | size | V | CDR3 | DNA
TRBD2 | TRBJ2-1 | NA | TRBV5-1 | CASSVPLAGGYNEQFF | TGCGCCAGCAGCGTGCCTTTAGCGGGGGGCTACAATGAGCAGTTCTTC
TRBD1 | TRBJ1-5 | NA | TRBV19 | CASSKRDRDQPQHF | TGTGCCAGTAGTAAGCGCGACAGGGACCAGCCCCAGCATTTT
TRBD1 | TRBJ2-1 | NA | TRBV10-3 | CAIRIRQGSEGSKNEQFF | TGTGCCATCAGGATAAGACAGGGCTCCGAGGGGAGCAAAAATGAGCAGTTCTTC
NA | TRBJ2-3 | NA | TRBV9 | CASSVGVSGFTDTQYF | TGTGCCAGCAGCGTCGGGGTTAGCGGATTCACAGATACGCAGTATTTT
TRBD1 | TRBJ1-4 | NA | TRBV4-2 | CASSYLGGPLATNEKLFF | TGTGCCAGCAGCTACCTAGGGGGCCCACTAGCAACTAATGAAAAACTGTTTTTT
TRBD1 | TRBJ2-1 | NA | TRBV7-9 | CASSPRTGSDSEQFF | TGTGCCAGCAGCCCCCGGACAGGTTCGGACAGTGAGCAGTTCTTC
NA | TRBJ2-7 | NA | TRBV28 | CASRSLYEQYF | TGTGCCAGCAGATCCTTATACGAGCAGTACTTC
NA | TRBJ2-7 | once | TRBV7-6 | CASSLSHEQYF | TGTGCCAGCAGCTTAAGCCACGAGCAGTACTTC
NA | TRBJ2-4 | few | TRBV6-1 | CASGGVKGGIQYF | TGTGCCAGCGGGGGGGTGAAGGGGGGCATTCAGTACTTC
TRBD1 | TRBJ2-7 | NA | TRBV6-1 | CASSVLGDREYEQYF | TGTGCCAGCAGTGTATTGGGGGACAGGGAGTACGAGCAGTACTTC
TRBD2 | TRBJ2-7 | NA | TRBV9 | CASSVSAGGHVEQYF | TGTGCCAGCAGCGTATCAGCGGGGGGGCACGTCGAGCAGTACTTC
NA | TRBJ2-3 | few | TRBV7-3 | CASRSSGTDTQYF | TGTGCCAGCAGGTCGTCTGGCACAGATACGCAGTATTTT
NA | TRBJ2-3 | NA | TRBV5-1 | CASSLGFREDTQYF | TGCGCCAGCAGCTTGGGGTTCCGGGAAGATACGCAGTATTTT
NA | TRBJ1-3 | NA | TRBV6-7 | CASRGGFSGNTIYF | TGTGCCAGCCGGGGGGGATTCTCTGGAAACACCATATATTTT
NA | TRBJ1-6 | NA | TRBV19 | CASRSSYNSPLHF | TGTGCCAGTAGGAGCTCCTATAATTCACCCCTCCACTTT
NA | TRBJ2-7 | NA | TRBV27 | CASRGRFSYEQYF | TGTGCCAGCCGGGGGAGGTTCTCCTACGAGCAGTACTTC
TRBD1 | TRBJ2-2 | NA | TRBV6-6 | CASSYSGQGAGELFF | TGTGCCAGCAGTTATTCCGGACAGGGAGCCGGGGAGCTGTTTTTT
NA | TRBJ2-3 | NA | TRBV29-1 | CSGKHRDSTDTQYF | TGCAGCGGTAAACACAGGGATAGCACAGATACGCAGTATTTT
NA | TRBJ2-7 | NA | TRBV9 | CASSVGAGIGGEQYF | TGTGCCAGCAGCGTAGGAGCGGGTATCGGTGGCGAGCAGTACTTC
NA | TRBJ1-2 | NA | TRBV4-1 | CASSQSRNYGYTF | TGCGCCAGCAGCCAATCCCGGAACTATGGCTACACCTTC
TRBD1 | TRBJ2-2 | NA | TRBV15 | CATSRVGRGRAGELFF | TGTGCCACCAGCAGAGTTGGCAGGGGGCGAGCCGGGGAGCTGTTTTTT
NA | TRBJ2-1 | NA | TRBV4-2 | CASSQGQSSYNEQFF | TGTGCCAGCAGCCAAGGGCAAAGCTCCTACAATGAGCAGTTCTTC
NA | TRBJ2-5 | few | TRBV11-2 | CASSLGGGGYQETQYF | TGTGCCAGCAGCTTAGGAGGGGGGGGGTACCAAGAGACCCAGTACTTC
NA | TRBJ2-7 | NA | TRBV4-1 | CASSQDRGRWYEQYF | TGCGCCAGCAGCCAAGACAGAGGGCGGTGGTACGAGCAGTACTTC
NA | TRBJ1-2 | NA | TRBV28 | CASRNRAPYGYTF | TGTGCCAGCAGGAACAGGGCCCCCTATGGCTACACCTTC
TRBD1 | TRBJ1-1 | NA | TRBV7-9 | CASSQTDRGLAFF | TGTGCCAGCAGCCAGACGGACAGGGGGCTGGCTTTCTTT
TRBD1 | TRBJ1-1 | NA | TRBV5-1 | CASSSGQMNTEAFF | TGCGCCAGCAGCTCGGGACAGATGAACACTGAAGCTTTCTTT
NA | TRBJ2-7 | NA | TRBV15 | CATSRRGFGEQYF | TGTGCCACCAGCAGAAGGGGGTTCGGCGAGCAGTACTTC
TRBD1 | TRBJ2-7 | few | TRBV6-1 | CASSETGQPTYEQYF | TGTGCCAGCAGTGAGACGGGACAGCCGACCTACGAGCAGTACTTC
TRBD1 | TRBJ1-2 | NA | TRBV5-4 | CASSLEQGVNGYTF | TGTGCCAGCAGCTTGGAACAGGGGGTGAACGGCTACACCTTC
NA | TRBJ2-1 | NA | TRBV19 | CASSIDAGNYNEQFF | TGTGCCAGTAGTATAGATGCAGGAAACTACAATGAGCAGTTCTTC
NA | TRBJ1-1 | NA | TRBV4-2 | CASSPLNGAGEEAFF | TGTGCCAGCAGCCCTTTGAATGGGGCGGGGGAGGAAGCTTTCTTT
NA | TRBJ2-5 | NA | TRBV7-9 | CASSFQAVQETQYF | TGTGCCAGCAGCTTCCAAGCGGTCCAAGAGACCCAGTACTTC
NA | TRBJ1-5 | few | TRBV7-2 | CASSGRVDQPQHF | TGTGCCAGCAGCGGGCGCGTCGATCAGCCCCAGCATTTT
TRBD1 | TRBJ1-6 | NA | TRBV5-4 | CASSSGTASNSPLHF | TGTGCCAGCAGCTCAGGGACAGCTAGCAATTCACCCCTCCACTTT
TRBD1 | TRBJ2-5 | NA | TRBV10-3 | CATKGQGQETQYF | TGTGCCACCAAGGGACAGGGACAAGAGACCCAGTACTTC
TRBD1 | TRBJ1-2 | NA | TRBV18 | CASSPGTDHIYGYTF | TGTGCCAGCTCACCCGGGACAGACCATATCTATGGCTACACCTTC
TRBD1 | TRBJ1-4 | NA | TRBV7-9 | CSSSLAPWDSPNEKLFF | TGTTCCAGCAGCTTAGCGCCCTGGGACAGCCCTAATGAAAAACTGTTTTTT
NA | TRBJ1-6 | few | TRBV28 | CASSSGLWGNSPLHF | TGTGCCAGCAGTTCGGGTCTTTGGGGCAATTCACCCCTCCACTTT
TRBD1 | TRBJ2-3 | NA | TRBV19 | CASSGQGGNTDTQYF | TGTGCCAGTAGCGGACAGGGGGGAAACACAGATACGCAGTATTTT
TRBD2 | TRBJ2-2 | NA | TRBV29-1 | CSVLSGGGVGELFF | TGCAGCGTACTTAGCGGGGGGGGTGTCGGGGAGCTGTTTTTT
NA | TRBJ2-7 | NA | TRBV19 | CASSAYSTGLEQYF | TGTGCCAGTAGTGCCTACAGCACAGGGCTCGAGCAGTACTTC
NA | TRBJ1-1 | NA | TRBV19 | CASSTSRDTEAFF | TGTGCCAGTAGTACCTCGCGGGACACTGAAGCTTTCTTT
TRBD1 | TRBJ2-5 | NA | TRBV6-6 | CASSKDRGIQETQYF | TGTGCCAGCAGCAAGGACAGGGGCATACAAGAGACCCAGTACTTC
NA | TRBJ1-5 | NA | TRBV28 | CASSLGGANQPQHF | TGTGCCAGCAGTTTAGGAGGGGCCAATCAGCCCCAGCATTTT
NA | TRBJ2-7 | NA | TRBV7-8 | CASSLATVPSYEQYF | TGTGCCAGCAGCTTAGCAACAGTGCCTTCCTACGAGCAGTACTTC
TRBD1 | TRBJ1-2 | NA | TRBV5-1 | CASSSDRVGDGYTF | TGCGCCAGCAGTTCCGACAGGGTGGGGGATGGCTACACCTTC
TRBD2 | TRBJ2-1 | NA | TRBV27 | CASQIASGGGNEQFF | TGTGCCAGCCAAATCGCTAGCGGGGGGGGCAATGAGCAGTTCTTC
NA | TRBJ1-2 | NA | TRBV5-6 | CASSLRVLYGYTF | TGTGCCAGCAGCTTGAGAGTCCTCTATGGCTACACCTTC
TRBD1 | TRBJ2-7 | NA | TRBV4-1 | CASSPRQGRPSYEQYF | TGCGCCAGCAGCCCCCGACAGGGCAGGCCTAGCTACGAGCAGTACTTC
TRBD1 | TRBJ2-7 | once | TRBV10-3 | CAISPNFGQGDHEQYF | TGTGCCATCAGTCCTAACTTTGGACAGGGGGACCACGAGCAGTACTTC
TRBD1 | TRBJ1-6 | NA | TRBV6-6 | CASSAPLTGNNSPLHF | TGTGCCAGCAGCGCCCCCTTGACAGGGAACAATTCACCCCTCCACTTT
NA | TRBJ1-1 | NA | TRBV2 | CASSDSIGGVGTEAFF | TGTGCCAGCAGTGACTCGATAGGGGGAGTTGGGACTGAAGCTTTCTTT
TRBD1 | TRBJ1-2 | NA | TRBV25-1 | CASSEYGTALYGYTF | TGTGCCAGCAGTGAATATGGGACAGCTCTCTATGGCTACACCTTC
TRBD1 | TRBJ1-2 | once | TRBV10-3 | CAISEGDREDGYTF | TGTGCCATCAGTGAGGGGGACAGGGAAGATGGCTACACCTTC
NA | TRBJ2-7 | NA | TRBV19 | CVSSMKSPYEQYF | TGTGTCAGTAGTATGAAAAGCCCCTACGAGCAGTACTTC
NA | TRBJ2-5 | few | TRBV10-3 | CAIRRGAQETQYF | TGTGCCATCAGACGGGGGGCCCAAGAGACCCAGTACTTC
NA | TRBJ2-2 | NA | TRBV6-5 | CASSYSITGGELFF | TGTGCCAGCAGTTACTCGATAACTGGCGGGGAGCTGTTTTTT
NA | TRBJ1-2 | NA | TRBV10-3 | CAIGSSNYGYTF | TGTGCCATCGGCTCGTCTAACTATGGCTACACCTTC
TRBD1 | TRBJ1-2 | NA | TRBV28 | CASSLQGQGASYTF | TGTGCCAGCAGTCTACAGGGACAGGGGGCGAGCTACACCTTC